The clone carrying this T cell receptor (beta chain) was detected a few times. Its antigen is not identified. The sample is drawn from a study of response to subunit inactivated influenza vaccine. Study-level findings and limits: Authors proposed each seasonal influenza vaccination draws in few new T cells.

TCRdb fed the RT-PCR reads into MiXCR, producing one record per CDR3 protein. The sample gives approximately 700,000 distinct CDR3 sequences, around 14% of which show up once; 6.5% to 8.5% is in the top ten. Germline V gives CDR1 SNHLY, CDR2 FYNNEI. The CDR3 is 15 residues long. V was pared by 6 bases and J by 2 bases, with 3 bases of the junction left unmatched. This clonotype was obtained from a man aged 45-65 years who received an inactivated influenza vaccine. The chain joins TRBV2 to TRBJ1-6; TRBD1 agrees at 8 bases. Sequencing used PBMCs from blood, obtained 14 days before vaccination. CDR3 bases: TGTGCCAGCAGAACAGGGGGACCCTATAATTCACCCCTCCACTTT. Its translation: CASRTGGPYNSPLHF.